The clone carrying this TCR beta chain has only a few counts. Its antigen is unknown. 5'RACE template switching added a universal primer site and UMIs to TCR cDNA. Each CDR3 protein gets one entry after TCRdb re-called the 5' RACE reads with MiXCR. The table shows some 670,000 distinct CDR3 sequences, with 9% to 15% occurring only once. The data belong to a study of T cells after yellow fever vaccination. Study-level information: Researchers used SMART-Seq v4 Ultra Low Input to prepare fractions that had low cell numbers. Broader study findings: Post-booster repertoires again held most primary-vaccination clones (about 95% CD4, roughly 88% CD8). Bulk-population clonotypes that are abundant could appear as contaminants in FACS-sorted repertoires.

Sequences were derived from PBMCs, sampled on the day of the yellow fever booster vaccination. The source of this sequence is a young man who received the YFV17D yellow fever vaccine.

The CDR3 coding sequence is TGTGCCAGCAGCCCCGGGACAGGGGAAAACTACAATGAGCAGTTCTTC. Translation gives CASSPGTGENYNEQFF. This chain links TRBV7-9 with TRBJ2-1; 10 nucleotides align to TRBD1. This CDR3 comprises 16 residues. Germline trimming cut 5 bases from V and 3 bases from J; bases unmatched to any gene: 7. The germline gives CDR1 SEHNR, CDR2 FQNEAQ (reference sequence). The full variable domain, rest sourced from reference TRBV7-9 and TRBJ2-1, is DTGVSQNPRHKITKRGQNVTFRCDPISEHNRLYWYRQTLGQGPEFLTYFQNEAQLEKSRLLSDRFSAERPKGSFSTLEIQRTEQGDSAMYLCASSPGTGENYNEQFFGPGTRLTVL.